These 29 T cell receptor beta chains share one sample of origin, sequenced in a study of blood T cells in healthy people across ages. Combining a sample-barcoded 5' primer with a J-beta primer mix, a second PCR ran for 7 to 11 cycles. In TCRdb, the 5' RACE reads were re-called with MiXCR into one record per CDR3 protein. Of some 1.1 million distinct CDR3 sequences in the sample, more than 30% were seen once. The sample comprised blood. The receptors stem from a man younger than 35 in good health.

The chain combines TRBV6-2 or TRBV6-3 with TRBJ1-1; D unresolved. CDR3 length: 12 amino acids. The ends were cut back, 6 bases at V and 3 bases at J, with 8 bases in the middle. The germline V gene encodes CDR1 MNHEY and CDR2 SVGEGT. CDR3 nucleotide sequence: TGTGCCAGCAGGGCCGAGGACACTGAAGCTTTCTTT. Residues: CASRAEDTEAFF.

The chain joins TRBV2 to TRBJ2-7; weak D call: TRBD1 (6 bases). Trimming pared 3 bases from V and 0 bases from J, leaving 15 bases between. Germline CDR1 is SNHLY and CDR2 is FYNNEI. The CDR3 loop spans 16 amino acids. CDR3 sequence: CASSDRDRKGSYEQYF. The CDR3 coding sequence is TGTGCCAGCAGTGATAGAGACAGGAAGGGCTCCTACGAGCAGTACTTC. Combining the CDR3 with reference TRBV2 and TRBJ2-7 gives the whole variable domain EPEVTQTPSHQVTQMGQEVILRCVPISNHLYFYWYRQILGQKVEFLVSFYNNEISEKSEIFDDQFSVERPDGSNFTLKIRSTKLEDSAMYFCASSDRDRKGSYEQYFGPGTRLTVT.

This chain links TRBV5-5 with TRBJ2-3; tentative D call: TRBD2 (5 bases). The germline gives CDR1 SGHKS, CDR2 YYEKEE (reference sequence). This CDR3 is built from 15 residues. V was cut by 6 bases and J by 0 bases, with 14 bases left in between. The CDR3 reads CASILSGSSTDTQYF. The CDR3 DNA reads as TGTGCCAGCATCCTAAGCGGTTCTAGCACAGATACGCAGTATTTT.

This clonotype was recorded a few times. This chain uses TRBV4-2 with TRBJ2-1; 10 nucleotides line up with TRBD2. CDR3 size: 17 residues. CDR1 is LGHNA and CDR2 is YNFKEQ in the germline V gene. V dropped 1 base and J dropped 12; count of bases not matched to a gene: 15. The CDR3 here is CASSQGAGTSEGIGQFF. In nucleotides, the CDR3 is TGTGCCAGCAGCCAAGGGGCCGGGACTAGCGAGGGGATTGGGCAGTTCTTC.

In DNA form, the CDR3 reads TGTGCCAGCAGCTTTGGGACTAGCCGCGAGCAGTACTTC. This translates into CASSFGTSREQYF. V and J are TRBV7-2 and TRBJ2-7, with 9 bases matching TRBD2. The CDR3 totals 13 residues. Germline CDR1 SGHTA, CDR2 FQGNSA. Trimming removed 3 bases from V and 6 bases from J; junction bases left unmatched: 3.

In this sample, this clonotype turned up a few times. The V call is TRBV4-3, the J call TRBJ2-1; 11 bases map to TRBD2. The J call may be in error: the DNA end matches TRBJ2-7 better. CDR1 LGHNA and CDR2 YSLEER come from the germline V gene. This CDR3 has 18 residues. The CDR3 DNA reads TGCGCCAGCAGCCAAGATAGTAGCGGGGGGGCAGTCTACAATGAGCAGTACTTC. Its protein is CASSQDSSGGAVYNEQYF.

Only one count was recorded for this clonotype. The CDR3, as DNA: TGCAGTGCTAGAGATTTTGCAGAGGGGACCGGAAACACCATATATTTT. Protein: CSARDFAEGTGNTIYF. This sequence joins TRBV20-1 and TRBJ1-3, with a tentative D call TRBD1 (5 bases). Trimming pared 0 bases from V and 4 bases from J, leaving 16 bases between. The CDR3 length is 16 residues. Germline CDR1 and CDR2: DFQATT and SNEGSKA (reference sequence).

The chain recombines TRBV9 with TRBJ2-2, with D maybe TRBD2 (6 bases). In germline, CDR1 is SGDLS, CDR2 YYNGEE. This CDR3 has 13 amino acids. Trimming removed 10 bases at V and 1 base at J, with 11 bases between. The CDR3 protein is CAPRRENTGELFF. The CDR3, as DNA: TGTGCCCCGAGGCGGGAGAACACCGGGGAGCTGTTTTTT.

This clonotype was seen more than once but under ten times. The chain has TRBV29-1 and TRBJ1-4, with D tentatively TRBD1 (5 bases). The length of the CDR3 is 12 residues. Trimming left V 8 bases short and J 8 bases short, with 15 bases between. Germline loops: CDR1 SQVTM, CDR2 ANQGSEA. The CDR3 region has the DNA TGCAGCCCCCCCGGGACGGAAGAAAAACTGTTTTTT. Translating gives CSPPGTEEKLFF.

The chain employs TRBV20-1 and TRBJ2-1; 7 bases agree with TRBD1. V lost 4 bases, J lost 7 bases, and 13 bases stayed unmatched. This CDR3 is built from 15 residues. CDR1 is DFQATT, CDR2 SNEGSKA, per germline (reference sequence). CDR3 in amino acids: CSATSVTGWTNEQFF. In DNA form, the CDR3 reads TGCAGTGCTACTTCTGTGACAGGGTGGACAAATGAGCAGTTCTTC.

V is TRBV7-2 and J is TRBJ1-2; 8 bases align to TRBD1. Per germline, CDR1 SGHTA and CDR2 FQGNSA. The CDR3 totals 15 residues. The V and J ends lost 6 bases and 2 bases, in that order; junction bases with no gene match: 8. CDR3 amino acids: CASRSGGAGNYGYTF. The CDR3 bases are TGTGCCAGCAGGTCAGGGGGCGCCGGGAACTATGGCTACACCTTC.

This clonotype has a handful of counts. Written as DNA, the CDR3 is TGTGCCAGCTCACCCGACTTCGGTACGCAGTATTTT. Protein sequence: CASSPDFGTQYF. The chain carries TRBV18 and TRBJ2-3; D call uncertain. Germline V gives CDR1 KGHSH, CDR2 LQKENI. The CDR3 extends over 12 amino acids. Trimming left V 3 bases short and J 8 bases short, with 9 bases between.

This clonotype was recorded many times. The chain is built from TRBV3-1 and TRBJ2-5; D is undetermined. The germline CDR1 and CDR2 sequences are LGHDT and YNNKEL (reference sequence). V gave up 1 base and J gave up 4 bases, with 4 bases separating them. There are 12 residues in the CDR3. In DNA, the CDR3 is TGTGCCAGCAGCCAAGTTAGAGAGACCCAGTACTTC. Amino acid sequence: CASSQVRETQYF.

This clonotype appeared many times. CDR3 nucleotides: TGTGCCAGCTCCCTTGGACAGATCTATGGCTACACCTTC. It is translated as CASSLGQIYGYTF. The chain carries TRBV12-3 or TRBV12-4 and TRBJ1-2; maybe TRBD1 (6 bases). This CDR3 is built from 13 residues. Trimming took 8 bases from V and 4 from J, leaving 14 bases between them.

There are a few counts of this clonotype. This sequence joins TRBV6-5 and TRBJ1-2, with D uncertain. V lost 4 bases, J lost 8 bases, and 14 bases lay in between. This CDR3 contains 13 residues. Per the germline V gene, CDR1 is MNHEY and CDR2 is SVGAGI. For the CDR3, the DNA is TGTGCCAGCAGTTCCACAGAGTTCTTAGGCTACACCTTC. Amino acid sequence: CASSSTEFLGYTF.

This clonotype was observed a few times. The chain carries TRBV6-2 or TRBV6-3 and TRBJ2-1, with D perhaps matching TRBD2 (7 bases). Germline CDR1 and CDR2: MNHEY and SVGEGT. The CDR3 has 13 residues. The ends were cut back, 8 bases at V and 6 bases at J, with 14 bases in the middle. The CDR3 bases are TGTGCCAGCGGGGGGGGGGCCCCCAATGAGCAGTTCTTC. Its protein product is CASGGGAPNEQFF.

This chain links TRBV20-1 with TRBJ1-2; D remains ambiguous. Trimming shortened V by 6 bases and J by 6 bases, and 14 bases separated the two germline ends. The CDR3 is made up of 12 amino acids. In germline, CDR1 is DFQATT, CDR2 SNEGSKA (reference sequence). The CDR3 is CSATVGYHGYTF. The CDR3 nucleotides read TGCAGTGCCACGGTTGGGTACCATGGCTACACCTTC.

The chain employs TRBV6-6 and TRBJ1-1, with D possibly being TRBD1 (6 bases). This CDR3 region has 13 residues. V was cut by 5 bases and J by 4 bases, with 11 bases left in between. CDR1 and CDR2 from the germline V gene are MNHNY and SVGAGI (reference sequence). This CDR3 is CASSPGQPTEAFF. The CDR3 coding sequence is TGTGCCAGCAGTCCCGGACAGCCCACTGAAGCTTTCTTT.

A few counts support this clonotype. This chain uses TRBV7-2 with TRBJ2-3, with 8 bases aligning to TRBD1. Germline-derived CDR1 and CDR2 are SGHTA and FQGNSA. The CDR3 extends over 15 amino acids. V shed 5 bases and J 3 bases; nucleotides not matched to a gene: 7. This chain's CDR3 is CASSGQGSGTDTQYF. The CDR3 DNA reads as TGTGCCAGCAGCGGACAGGGATCAGGAACAGATACGCAGTATTTT.

This clonotype has a handful of counts. The V and J genes are TRBV21-1 and TRBJ1-5; the tabulated D call, TRBD1, remains unverified against the DNA. TRBV21-1 is labeled a pseudogene. This CDR3 has 16 amino acids. The CDR3 nucleotides read TGTGCCAGCAGCAACAAACAGGACAGGGGCAATCAGCCCCAGCATTTT. Encoded protein: CASSNKQDRGNQPQHF.

This clonotype has a count of ten or more. The chain links TRBV5-1 to TRBJ1-4, with TRBD1 matching 7 bases. The germline V gene encodes CDR1 SGHRS and CDR2 YFSETQ. The CDR3 is 14 amino acids. After removal of 4 bases from V and 6 bases from J, the junction contained 6 bases not matched to a gene. The CDR3 sequence is CASSLGTVDEKLFF. CDR3 in DNA: TGCGCCAGCAGCCTCGGGACAGTCGATGAAAAACTGTTTTTT.

The V call is TRBV21-1, the J call TRBJ1-6. TRBV21-1 is reported as a pseudogene. CDR3 length: 16 amino acids. The CDR3 is CASSKVEESYNSPLHF. In nucleotides, the CDR3 is TGTGCCAGCAGCAAAGTCGAGGAATCCTATAATTCACCCCTCCACTTT.

The V and J genes are TRBV20-1 and TRBJ1-2; D gene ambiguous. Trimming took 5 bases from V and 5 from J, leaving 24 bases between them. There are 16 residues in the CDR3. Germline loops: CDR1 DFQATT, CDR2 SNEGSKA (reference sequence). CDR3 sequence: CSAGPDSDAFIYGYTF. The CDR3 bases are TGCAGTGCTGGGCCTGATTCGGACGCATTCATATATGGCTACACCTTC.

The chain couples TRBV4-2 to TRBJ1-5, with D possibly being TRBD1 (6 bases). CDR1 is LGHNA and CDR2 is YNFKEQ in the germline V gene. This CDR3 spans 13 amino acids. Trimming shortened V by 4 bases and J by 13 bases, and 17 bases separated the two germline ends. CDR3 sequence (DNA): TGTGCCAGCAGCCGATCCCGGGACAACAAACAGCATTTT. It translates to CASSRSRDNKQHF.

This clonotype was picked up a small number of times. The J gene is TRBJ2-2, the V gene TRBV14, with D unclear. The V gene lost 4 bases and the J gene lost 2 bases, with 17 bases spanning the gap. The V gene's germline CDR1 is SGHDN and CDR2 FVKESK. There are 17 residues in the CDR3. Here the CDR3 reads CASSRKIRDTNTGELFF. The CDR3 DNA follows: TGTGCCAGCAGCCGAAAAATACGAGACACTAACACCGGGGAGCTGTTTTTT. The whole variable domain, filled in from reference TRBV14 and TRBJ2-2, reads EAGVTQFPSHSVIEKGQTVTLRCDPISGHDNLYWYRRVMGKEIKFLLHFVKESKQDESGMPNNRFLAERTGGTYSTLKVQPAELEDSGVYFCASSRKIRDTNTGELFFGEGSRLTVL.

There are a few counts of this clonotype. V usage is TRBV4-2 and J usage is TRBJ1-2; no clear D gene. V shed 0 bases and J shed 3 bases, with 8 bases lying between them. Per germline, CDR1 LGHNA and CDR2 YNFKEQ. The CDR3 is 14 amino acids. DNA for the CDR3: TGTGCCAGCAGCCAAGATGATGTAGACTATGGCTACACCTTC. Its protein product is CASSQDDVDYGYTF.

In this sample, this clonotype turned up once. The chain has TRBV10-3 and TRBJ1-6; a possible D gene is TRBD1 (5 bases). CDR3 size: 14 residues. Trimming pared 6 bases from V and 3 bases from J, leaving 9 bases between. CDR1 ENHRY and CDR2 SYGVKD come from the germline V gene. CDR3 in amino acids: CAIRGTGYNSPLHF. DNA for the CDR3: TGTGCCATCAGGGGGACGGGCTATAATTCACCCCTCCACTTT.

The chain has TRBV20-1 and TRBJ2-3, with TRBD1 as a possible D gene (5 bases). Germline V gives CDR1 DFQATT, CDR2 SNEGSKA (reference sequence). V was trimmed by 0 bases and J by 0 bases, leaving 10 bases between them. This CDR3 is 15 amino acids long. The CDR3 loop reads CSARDPRQSTDTQYF. CDR3 nucleotide sequence: TGCAGTGCTAGAGATCCCAGACAGAGCACAGATACGCAGTATTTT.

This clonotype has just a few counts. The CDR3 region is CASWDRVIETQYF. For the CDR3, the DNA is TGTGCCAGCTGGGACAGGGTTATAGAGACCCAGTACTTC. The chain recombines TRBV28 with TRBJ2-5; 9 nucleotides align to TRBD1. The CDR3 contains 13 residues. Germline V gene data show CDR1 as MDHEN and CDR2 as SYDVKM. V was clipped by 8 bases and J by 4 bases; unmatched bases: 5. The complete variable domain, with remaining parts taken from reference TRBV28 and TRBJ2-5, reads DVKVTQSSRYLVKRTGEKVFLECVQDMDHENMFWYRQDPGLGLRLIYFSYDVKMKEKGDIPEGYSVSREKKERFSLILESASTNQTSMYLCASWDRVIETQYFGPGTRLLVL.